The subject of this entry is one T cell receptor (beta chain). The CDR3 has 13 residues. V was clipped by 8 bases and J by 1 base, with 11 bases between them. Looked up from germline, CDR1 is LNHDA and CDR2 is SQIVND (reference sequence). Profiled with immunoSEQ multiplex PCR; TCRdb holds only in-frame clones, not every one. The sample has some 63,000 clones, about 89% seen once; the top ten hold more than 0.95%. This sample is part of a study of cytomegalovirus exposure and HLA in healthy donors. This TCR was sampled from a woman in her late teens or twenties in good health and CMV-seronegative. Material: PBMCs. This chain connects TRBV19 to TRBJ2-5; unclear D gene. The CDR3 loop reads CASSTHGQETQYF. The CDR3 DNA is TGTGCCAGTTCTACCCACGGCCAAGAGACCCAGTACTTC.